This T cell receptor beta chain appears in the sequencing data of a study of CD8+CD57+ T cells in acquired aplastic anemia. About the research overall: DNA per sorted CD4+ or CD8+ sample ranged about 0.2 to 30 ug, averaging about 3.4 ug. Whole-study findings and limits: The number of CD8+ CDR3 sequences shared by patients and controls was approximately 28. Significant differences in CD8+ Simpson's diversity were not observed between patients and controls.

According to the study, genomic DNA was the template for TCR beta VDJ and CDR3 profiling. Using its own MiXCR run on the reads, TCRdb lists one record per CDR3 protein. The table shows roughly 80,000 distinct CDR3 sequences, with approximately 70% occurring only once. Notes on this clonotype: As yet, its antigen is unknown.

All patients picked for sequencing had shown, by flow cytometry, an expansion of CD8+CD57+ cells. In all patients, the disease was severe acquired aplastic anemia. CDR1 is MGHDK, CDR2 SYGVNS, per germline. The CDR3 runs 13 residues. V was pared by 7 bases and J by 1 base, with 7 bases between. Sequenced sample: sorted CD4+, CD8+, or CD8+CD57+ T cells (not recorded which) from PBMCs. The sequence came from a human donor with aplastic anemia. The chain recombines TRBV25-1 with TRBJ2-2; the D is unclear. Here the CDR3 DNA reads TGTGCCAGCATCCGGCAGAACACCGGGGAGCTGTTTTTT. It yields the protein CASIRQNTGELFF.